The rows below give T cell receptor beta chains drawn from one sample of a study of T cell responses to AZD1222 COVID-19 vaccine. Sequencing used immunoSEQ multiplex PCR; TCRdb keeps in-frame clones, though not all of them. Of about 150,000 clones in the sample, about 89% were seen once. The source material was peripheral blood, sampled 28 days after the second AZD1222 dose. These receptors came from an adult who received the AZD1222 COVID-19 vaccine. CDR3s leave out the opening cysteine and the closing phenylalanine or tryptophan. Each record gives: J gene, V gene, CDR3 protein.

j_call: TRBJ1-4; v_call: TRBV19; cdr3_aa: ASSIWREKLF
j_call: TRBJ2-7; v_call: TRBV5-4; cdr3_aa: ASSLGGRDDYEQY
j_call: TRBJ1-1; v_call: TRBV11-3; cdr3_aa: ASSLESDTEAF
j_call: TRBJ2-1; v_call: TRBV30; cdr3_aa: AWSVRGGSYNEQF
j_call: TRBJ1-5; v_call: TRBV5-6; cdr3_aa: ASSLGVRLNQPQH
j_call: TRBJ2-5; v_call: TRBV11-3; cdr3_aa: ASTGGSGWETQY
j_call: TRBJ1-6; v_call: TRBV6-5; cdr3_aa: ASSPGQLYNSPLH
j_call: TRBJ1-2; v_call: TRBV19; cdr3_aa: ASSLAPHGGYT
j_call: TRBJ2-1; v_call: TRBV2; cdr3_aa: ASRLTIGGNEQF
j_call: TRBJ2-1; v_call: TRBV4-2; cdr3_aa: ASSQDLAGGLSSYNEQF
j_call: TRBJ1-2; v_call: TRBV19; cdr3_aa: ASREFWGPGGYT
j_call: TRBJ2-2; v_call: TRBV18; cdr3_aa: ASSPPSGNTGELF
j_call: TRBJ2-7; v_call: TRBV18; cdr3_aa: ASSPRRDVPYEQY